Each of the 30 T cell receptor beta chains below was sequenced from the same sample in a study of blood T cells in healthy people across ages. PCR was performed a second time for about 7 to 12 cycles using a sample-barcoded 5' primer and a J-beta primer mix. Via MiXCR, TCRdb re-called the 5' RACE reads, giving one row per CDR3 protein. This table holds hundreds of thousands of distinct CDR3 sequences, around 45% found once. The material sequenced was blood. The receptors stem from a woman aged 55-75 years in good health.

The chain couples TRBV24-1 to TRBJ2-3; TRBD2 might be the D (6 bases). V gave up 4 bases and J gave up 4 bases, with 20 bases separating them. The CDR3 has 17 amino acids. Germline V gene lookup returns CDR1 KGHDR and CDR2 SFDVKD. CDR3 in DNA: TGTGCCACCAGTGACTCCGGGAGAGGACCACTCTCAGATACGCAGTATTTT. This gives the protein CATSDSGRGPLSDTQYF.

The chain couples TRBV4-3 to TRBJ2-5; D is ambiguous. V was cut by 0 bases and J by 7 bases, with 9 bases left in between. The CDR3 spans 13 residues. In germline, CDR1 is LGHNA, CDR2 YSLEER. CDR3 residues: CASSQELGGTQYF. The CDR3 nucleotides read TGCGCCAGCAGCCAAGAGCTAGGTGGGACCCAGTACTTC.

J is TRBJ2-1 and V is TRBV29-1; D might be TRBD2 (5 bases). Germline loops: CDR1 SQVTM, CDR2 ANQGSEA. Trimming cost V 3 bases and J 7 bases, with 10 bases left between them. This CDR3 has 12 amino acids. Written as DNA, the CDR3 is TGCAGCGTTGACGATGGGAGAAATGAGCAGTTCTTC. As protein: CSVDDGRNEQFF.

This rearrangement joins TRBV20-1 to TRBJ2-7; possibly TRBD2 for D (5 bases). Germline CDR1 DFQATT, CDR2 SNEGSKA (reference sequence). The CDR3 is 12 residues long. The ends were cut back, 0 bases at V and 4 bases at J, with 7 bases in the middle. DNA for the CDR3: TGCAGTGCTAGAGAGGCGGGTTACGAGCAGTACTTC. Translating it yields CSAREAGYEQYF.

CDR3 sequence reads: CASSQDGAPGEQYF. In DNA form, the CDR3 reads TGTGCCAGCAGCCAAGATGGAGCCCCGGGCGAGCAGTACTTC. The chain recombines TRBV4-2 with TRBJ2-7; no clear D gene. Trimming took 0 bases from V and 6 from J, leaving 12 bases between them. Germline lookup yields CDR1 LGHNA and CDR2 YNFKEQ. There are 14 residues in the CDR3.

The chain has TRBV12-3 or TRBV12-4 and TRBJ1-2, with D unresolved. CDR3 length: 12 residues. Trimming took 2 bases from V and 8 from J, leaving 9 bases between them. The CDR3 region has the DNA TGTGCCAGCAGTTTAAAGGGTGGCGGCTACACCTTC. It is translated as CASSLKGGGYTF.

The gene calls are TRBV7-3 and TRBJ2-1; possible D gene TRBD1, 5 bases. Germline V lookup: CDR1 SGHTA, CDR2 FQGTGA. With 3 bases removed from V and 6 bases from J, the gap between germline ends came to 12 bases. The CDR3 covers 14 residues. The CDR3: CASSFDNQGNEQFF. The DNA of the CDR3 is TGTGCCAGCAGCTTCGATAATCAGGGCAATGAGCAGTTCTTC.

The chain joins TRBV12-3 or TRBV12-4 to TRBJ2-3, with D possibly TRBD2 on 7 matching bases. CDR3 length: 16 amino acids. Trimming stripped 5 bases from V and 5 bases from J, with 20 bases between. The CDR3 spells CASSPPGGEGGDTQYF. CDR3 coding DNA: TGTGCCAGCAGTCCACCGGGCGGGGAGGGGGGAGATACGCAGTATTTT.

This clonotype came up once. This clone may be a read error of a much larger clone one base away. In DNA form, the CDR3 reads TGTGCCAGCACCACGCCCGGGACTAGCGTCTACGAGCAGTTCTTC. Its protein product is CASTTPGTSVYEQFF. The gene calls are TRBV28 and TRBJ2-1; 10 nucleotides align to TRBD2. Trimming at V came to 7 bases and at J to 10 bases, leaving 13 bases not matched to a gene. Germline V gene data show CDR1 as MDHEN and CDR2 as SYDVKM. The CDR3 has 15 residues.

The chain employs TRBV4-3 and TRBJ2-2; 9 bases match TRBD2. Germline CDR1 reads LGHNA; CDR2 reads YSLEER. V gave up 0 bases and J gave up 6 bases; unmatched junction bases: 11. The CDR3 consists of 18 residues. This chain's CDR3 is CASSQDLLAGIRAGELFF. CDR3 sequence (DNA): TGCGCCAGCAGCCAAGATCTCCTAGCGGGAATCAGGGCCGGGGAGCTGTTTTTT.

The V and J genes are TRBV6-2 or TRBV6-3 and TRBJ2-1, with D tentatively TRBD1 or TRBD2 (5 bases each). Germline loops: CDR1 MNHEY, CDR2 SVGEGT. V dropped 6 bases and J dropped 12 bases, with 18 bases sitting between them. This CDR3 has 13 residues. The CDR3 nucleotides are TGTGCCAGCAGCGTAGACCGGGACCAAAGGCAGTTCTTC. Translation gives CASSVDRDQRQFF.

The chain joins TRBV28 to TRBJ1-2; the D gene is possibly TRBD1 (6 bases). This CDR3 comprises 16 residues. Trimming removed 6 bases at V and 1 base at J, with 18 bases between. Germline assignment: CDR1 MDHEN and CDR2 SYDVKM. In nucleotides, the CDR3 is TGTGCCAGCAGGGGGGCCAGTTGGGAAAATAACTATGGCTACACCTTC. It yields the protein CASRGASWENNYGYTF.

The chain employs TRBV7-2 and TRBJ2-5, with 10 bases aligning to TRBD1. The J call is uncertain, as TRBJ2-7 better fits the DNA end. Germline V lookup: CDR1 SGHTA, CDR2 FQGNSA. The CDR3 consists of 15 residues. CDR3 residues: CASSLTRTGGYEQYF. CDR3 DNA: TGTGCCAGCAGCTTAACTCGGACAGGGGGCTACGAGCAGTACTTC.

This chain connects TRBV6-2 or TRBV6-3 to TRBJ1-2, with unresolved D. The germline V gene has CDR1 MNHEY and CDR2 SVGEGT. Trimming cost V 7 bases and J 5 bases, with 17 bases left between them. CDR3 size: 14 residues. The DNA for the CDR3 is TGTGCCAGCACCCCTACCCGGATGGCATATGGCTACACCTTC. This encodes CASTPTRMAYGYTF.

This clonotype showed up just a few times. This chain links TRBV27 with TRBJ2-7, with D perhaps TRBD1 (5 bases). This CDR3 is built from 13 residues. The V and J ends lost 8 bases and 1 base respectively, with 12 bases between them. Germline V gene lookup returns CDR1 MNHEY and CDR2 SMNVEV (reference sequence). The CDR3, as DNA: TGTGCCAGCTTAGGGGCGCCGTCCTACGAGCAGTACTTC. It translates to CASLGAPSYEQYF.

The chain uses TRBV20-1 and TRBJ2-1, with 12 bases fitting TRBD2. After removal of 3 bases from V and 7 bases from J, the junction contained 7 bases not matched to a gene. This CDR3 is 15 amino acids long. Looked up from germline, CDR1 is DFQATT and CDR2 is SNEGSKA (reference sequence). CDR3 coding DNA: TGCAGTGCTAGGGGGGCTAGCGGGAGGGGGAATGAGCAGTTCTTC. This gives the protein CSARGASGRGNEQFF.

The chain links TRBV20-1 to TRBJ2-4; D not certain. Per the germline V gene, CDR1 is DFQATT and CDR2 is SNEGSKA (reference sequence). Trimming shortened V by 4 bases and J by 0 bases, and 13 bases separated the two germline ends. The CDR3 consists of 15 residues. The CDR3 DNA is TGCAGTGCTAACCCACAGCCACTAGCCAAAAACATTCAGTACTTC. Its translation: CSANPQPLAKNIQYF.

In DNA form, the CDR3 reads TGTGCCAGCAGCATAAGTTTTGTGGGTACGTTCTTC. It encodes CASSISFVGTFF. V usage is TRBV7-2 and J usage is TRBJ2-1; no definite D call. Germline lookup yields CDR1 SGHTA and CDR2 FQGNSA. V lost 5 bases and J lost 15, with 17 bases in between. CDR3 length: 12 amino acids.

This clonotype has more than one count but fewer than ten. This rearrangement joins TRBV20-1 to TRBJ2-1, with 9 bases aligning to TRBD2. CDR1 is DFQATT, CDR2 SNEGSKA, per germline (reference sequence). This CDR3 spans 12 amino acids. V gave up 6 bases and J gave up 9 bases; unmatched junction bases: 6. CDR3 residues: CSARLAGTEQFF. The DNA of the CDR3 is TGCAGTGCCCGTCTAGCGGGAACTGAGCAGTTCTTC.

For this clonotype: A much larger clone differs by one base, so this may be a read error. This sequence joins TRBV19 and TRBJ1-1, with no clear D. The CDR3 has 13 residues. The germline CDR1 and CDR2 sequences are LNHDA and SQIVND (reference sequence). The CDR3 reads CASRRWAFTEVFF. The CDR3 DNA is TGTGCCAGTAGGAGGTGGGCCTTCACTGAAGTTTTCTTT.

This clonotype was picked up a small number of times. This chain connects TRBV25-1 to TRBJ1-1; perhaps TRBD1 as D (5 bases). The CDR3 has 12 residues. Between the trimmed V and J ends, which lost 6 bases and 1 base, there was a span of 6 bases. CDR1 and CDR2 from the germline V gene are MGHDK and SYGVNS. The CDR3 region has the DNA TGTGCCAGCAGGGGACCGAACACTGAAGCTTTCTTT. Translating it yields CASRGPNTEAFF.

For this clonotype: A read error is possible here, since a much larger clone lies one base away. The CDR3 DNA sequence: TGTGCCAGCAGCCCATACAGGGGCCAGGCGATCTATGGCTGCACCTTC. Encoded protein: CASSPYRGQAIYGCTF. The gene calls are TRBV13 and TRBJ1-2; 7 nucleotides align to TRBD1. The CDR3 sequence is 16 residues long. Per germline, CDR1 PRHDT and CDR2 FYEKMQ (reference sequence).

Comment on this clonotype: The junction departs from the called germline gene at one end, perhaps through a read error. V usage is TRBV4-2 and J usage is TRBJ2-2; a possible D gene is TRBD2 (5 bases). Germline CDR1 reads LGHNA; CDR2 reads YNFKEQ. The CDR3 contains 17 residues. CDR3 nucleotide sequence: TGTGCCAGCAGCCAAGAAGGTCCGGGATCGAACACCGGGGAGCCGTTTTTT. It yields the protein CASSQEGPGSNTGEPFF.

Details on this clonotype: A clone one base away is much larger, so this may be a read error. V gene TRBV14 combines with J gene TRBJ2-7; TRBD1 aligns across 9 bases. Germline assignment: CDR1 SGHDN and CDR2 FVKESK. The CDR3 totals 15 residues. The CDR3 sequence is CAGSRDRVSSYEQYF. CDR3 in DNA: TGTGCCGGCAGCCGGGACAGGGTTAGCTCCTACGAGCAGTACTTC. Filled out from reference TRBV14 and TRBJ2-7, the complete variable domain reads EAGVTQFPSHSVIEKGQTVTLRCDPISGHDNLYWYRRVMGKEIKFLLHFVKESKQDESGMPNNRFLAERTGGTYSTLKVQPAELEDSGVYFCAGSRDRVSSYEQYFGPGTRLTVT.

The J gene is TRBJ2-1, the V gene TRBV28; D not certain. V was pared by 1 base and J by 4 bases, with 14 bases between. This CDR3 has 16 amino acids. The germline V gene encodes CDR1 MDHEN and CDR2 SYDVKM. The CDR3 is CASSLSARSPYNEQFF. The CDR3, as DNA: TGTGCCAGCAGTTTATCCGCTAGATCGCCTTACAATGAGCAGTTCTTC.

This clonotype occurred a few times. The CDR3 DNA sequence: TGTGCCAGCAGCCAACTAGGGATCTCCTACGAGCAGTACTTC. Translated: CASSQLGISYEQYF. V gene TRBV3-1 combines with J gene TRBJ2-7, with D unresolved. This CDR3 has 14 amino acids. Germline CDR1 is LGHDT and CDR2 is YNNKEL (reference sequence). Between the trimmed V and J ends, which lost 2 bases and 0 bases, there was a span of 8 bases.

The sample holds one count of this clonotype. The chain uses TRBV28 and TRBJ2-5; D is unresolved. The J call is doubtful: the DNA matches TRBJ2-7 better. Germline values: CDR1 MDHEN, CDR2 SYDVKM. CDR3 length: 12 amino acids. CDR3 bases: TGTGCCAGCAGTTTCACGGAGTACGAGCAGTACTTC. It codes for CASSFTEYEQYF.

With respect to this clonotype: A much larger clone sits a single nucleotide away, making a read error possible. This sequence joins TRBV7-2 and TRBJ2-7; D assignment may be TRBD1 or TRBD2 (5 bases each). The J call may be wrong; the DNA end is better matched by TRBJ2-5. The length of the CDR3 is 17 residues. Looked up from germline, CDR1 is SGHTA and CDR2 is FQGNSA. CDR3 in DNA: TGTACCAGCAGCTTAGTAGGGGTTCGGCTAGCTGGGGAGACCCAGTACTTC. Amino acids: CTSSLVGVRLAGETQYF.

In its sample, this clonotype was seen a few times. The V and J genes are TRBV5-1 and TRBJ2-5, with TRBD2 identical over 7 bases. V shed 4 bases, J shed 1 base, and the junction held 10 bases outside the gene matches. Germline CDR1 is SGHRS and CDR2 is YFSETQ. The CDR3 extends over 16 amino acids. The CDR3 DNA follows: TGCGCCAGCAGCACCTTACCAACTAGCGCCCAAGAGACCCAGTACTTC. This translates into CASSTLPTSAQETQYF. The full variable domain, rest sourced from reference TRBV5-1 and TRBJ2-5, is KAGVTQTPRYLIKTRGQQVTLSCSPISGHRSVSWYQQTPGQGLQFLFEYFSETQRNKGNFPGRFSGRQFSNSRSEMNVSTLELGDSALYLCASSTLPTSAQETQYFGPGTRLLVL.

The chain recombines TRBV6-6 with TRBJ2-3; D call uncertain. Trimming removed 2 bases at V and 3 bases at J, with 6 bases between. Looked up from germline, CDR1 is MNHNY and CDR2 is SVGAGI (reference sequence). This CDR3 has 13 amino acids. The CDR3 loop is CASSYRVTDTQYF. The CDR3 coding sequence is TGTGCCAGCAGTTACAGGGTAACAGATACGCAGTATTTT.